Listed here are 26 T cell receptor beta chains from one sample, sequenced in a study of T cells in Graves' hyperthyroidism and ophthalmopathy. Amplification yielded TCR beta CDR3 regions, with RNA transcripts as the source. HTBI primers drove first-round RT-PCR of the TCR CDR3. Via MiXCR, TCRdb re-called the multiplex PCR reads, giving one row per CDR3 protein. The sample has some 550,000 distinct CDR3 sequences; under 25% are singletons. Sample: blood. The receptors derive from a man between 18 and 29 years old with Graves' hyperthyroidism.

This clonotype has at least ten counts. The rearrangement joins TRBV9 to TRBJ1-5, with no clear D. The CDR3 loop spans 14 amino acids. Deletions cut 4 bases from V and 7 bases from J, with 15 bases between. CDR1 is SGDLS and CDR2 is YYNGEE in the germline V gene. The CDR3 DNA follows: TGTGCCAGCAGCCCAGATTCGGGGAGGCAGCCCCAGCATTTT. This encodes CASSPDSGRQPQHF.

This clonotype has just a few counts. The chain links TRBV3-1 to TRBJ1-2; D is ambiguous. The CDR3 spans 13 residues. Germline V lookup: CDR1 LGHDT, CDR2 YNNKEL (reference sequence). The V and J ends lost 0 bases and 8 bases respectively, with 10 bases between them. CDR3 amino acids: CASSQDPLPGYTF. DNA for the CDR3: TGTGCCAGCAGCCAAGATCCCCTCCCCGGCTACACCTTC.

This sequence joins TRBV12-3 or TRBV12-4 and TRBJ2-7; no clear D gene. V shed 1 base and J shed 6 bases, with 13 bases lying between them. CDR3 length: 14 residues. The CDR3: CASSLVSVMSEQYF. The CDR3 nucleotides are TGTGCCAGCAGTTTAGTTTCGGTTATGTCCGAGCAGTACTTC.

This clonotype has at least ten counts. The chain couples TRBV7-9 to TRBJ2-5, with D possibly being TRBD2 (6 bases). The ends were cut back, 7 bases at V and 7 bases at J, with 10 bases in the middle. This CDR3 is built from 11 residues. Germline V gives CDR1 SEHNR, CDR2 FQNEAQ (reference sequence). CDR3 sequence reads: CASTGGGTQYF. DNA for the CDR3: TGTGCCAGCACTGGGGGAGGGACCCAGTACTTC.

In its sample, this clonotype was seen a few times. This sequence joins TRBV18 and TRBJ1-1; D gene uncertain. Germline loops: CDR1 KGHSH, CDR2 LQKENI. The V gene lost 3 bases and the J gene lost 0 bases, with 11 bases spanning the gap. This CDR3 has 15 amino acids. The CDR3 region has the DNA TGTGCCAGCTCACCGCAGACTGTCCTGAACACTGAAGCTTTCTTT. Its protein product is CASSPQTVLNTEAFF.

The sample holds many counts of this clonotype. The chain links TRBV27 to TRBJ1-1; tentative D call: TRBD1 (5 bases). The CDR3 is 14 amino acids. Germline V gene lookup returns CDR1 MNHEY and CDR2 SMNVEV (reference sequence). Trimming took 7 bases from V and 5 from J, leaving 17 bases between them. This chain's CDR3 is CASTFEGKGTEAFF. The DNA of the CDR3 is TGTGCCAGCACCTTCGAGGGGAAGGGTACTGAAGCTTTCTTT.

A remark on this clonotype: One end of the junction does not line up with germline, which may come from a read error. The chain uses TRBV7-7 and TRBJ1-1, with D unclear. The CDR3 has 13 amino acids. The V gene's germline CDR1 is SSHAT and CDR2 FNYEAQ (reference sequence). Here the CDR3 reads CASSLRVGAEAFF. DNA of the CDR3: TGTGCTAGCAGCTTAAGAGTCGGGGCTGAAGCTTTCTTT.

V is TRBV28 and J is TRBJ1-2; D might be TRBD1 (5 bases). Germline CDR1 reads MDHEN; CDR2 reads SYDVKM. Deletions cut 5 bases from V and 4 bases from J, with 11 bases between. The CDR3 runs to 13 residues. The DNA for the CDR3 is TGTGCCAGCAGTGACAGTTTACTCTATGGCTACACCTTC. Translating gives CASSDSLLYGYTF.

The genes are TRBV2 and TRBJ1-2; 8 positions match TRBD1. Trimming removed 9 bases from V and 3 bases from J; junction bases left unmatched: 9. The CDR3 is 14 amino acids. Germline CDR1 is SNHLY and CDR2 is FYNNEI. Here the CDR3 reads CARKTGAPYYGYTF. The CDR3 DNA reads TGTGCCAGAAAGACAGGGGCTCCTTACTATGGCTACACCTTC.

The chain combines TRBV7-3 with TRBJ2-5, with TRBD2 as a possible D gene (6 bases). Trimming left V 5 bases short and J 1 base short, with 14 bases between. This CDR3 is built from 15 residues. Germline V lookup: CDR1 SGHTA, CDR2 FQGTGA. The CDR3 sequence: CASSPMGGVQETQYF. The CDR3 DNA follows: TGTGCCAGCAGCCCCATGGGAGGCGTCCAAGAGACCCAGTACTTC.

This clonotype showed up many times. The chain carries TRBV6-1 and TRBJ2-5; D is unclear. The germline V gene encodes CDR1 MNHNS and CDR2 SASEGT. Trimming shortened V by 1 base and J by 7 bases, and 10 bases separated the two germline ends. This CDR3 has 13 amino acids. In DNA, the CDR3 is TGTGCCAGCAGTGAAGTTTCACGGGCGACCCAGTACTTC. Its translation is CASSEVSRATQYF.

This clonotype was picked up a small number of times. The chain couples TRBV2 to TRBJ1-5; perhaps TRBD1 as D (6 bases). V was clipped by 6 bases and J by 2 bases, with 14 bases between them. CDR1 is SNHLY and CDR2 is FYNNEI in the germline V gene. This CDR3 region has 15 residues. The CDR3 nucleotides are TGTGCCAGCAGCAACAGGGTATCGGGCAATCAGCCCCAGCATTTT. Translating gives CASSNRVSGNQPQHF.

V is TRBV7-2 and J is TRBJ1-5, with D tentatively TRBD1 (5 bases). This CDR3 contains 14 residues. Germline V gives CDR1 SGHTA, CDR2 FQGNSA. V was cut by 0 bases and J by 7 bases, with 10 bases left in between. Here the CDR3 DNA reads TGTGCCAGCAGCTTAGCAGGGGTCGAACAGCCCCAGCATTTT. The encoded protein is CASSLAGVEQPQHF. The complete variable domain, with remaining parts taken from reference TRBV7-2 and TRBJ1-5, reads GAGVSQSPSNKVTEKGKDVELRCDPISGHTALYWYRQSLGQGLEFLIYFQGNSAPDKSGLPSDRFSAERTGGSVSTLTIQRTQQEDSAVYLCASSLAGVEQPQHFGDGTRLSIL.

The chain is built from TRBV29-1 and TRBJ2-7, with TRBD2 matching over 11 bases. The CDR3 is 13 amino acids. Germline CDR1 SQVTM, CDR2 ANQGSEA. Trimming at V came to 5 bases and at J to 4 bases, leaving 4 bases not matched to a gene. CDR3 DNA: TGCAGCGTTACTAGCGGGAGCAGATACGAGCAGTACTTC. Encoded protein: CSVTSGSRYEQYF.

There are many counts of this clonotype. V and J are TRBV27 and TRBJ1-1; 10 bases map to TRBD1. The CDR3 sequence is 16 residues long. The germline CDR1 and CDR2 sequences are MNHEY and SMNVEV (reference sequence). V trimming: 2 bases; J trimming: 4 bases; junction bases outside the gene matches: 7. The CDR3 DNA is TGTGCCAGCAGTTTAACCCCGACAGGGGGCGGCACTGAAGCTTTCTTT. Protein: CASSLTPTGGGTEAFF.

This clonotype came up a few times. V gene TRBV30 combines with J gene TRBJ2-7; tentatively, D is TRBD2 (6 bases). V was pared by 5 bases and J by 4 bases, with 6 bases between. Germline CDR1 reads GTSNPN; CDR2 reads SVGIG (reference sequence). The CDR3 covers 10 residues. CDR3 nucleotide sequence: TGTGCCTGGGGAGGGTACGAGCAGTACTTC. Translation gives CAWGGYEQYF.

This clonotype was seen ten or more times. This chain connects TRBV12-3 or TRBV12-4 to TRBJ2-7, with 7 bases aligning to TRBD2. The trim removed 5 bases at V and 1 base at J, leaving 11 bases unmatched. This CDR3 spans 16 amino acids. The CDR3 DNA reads TGTGCCAGCAGTAGATGGGGAGGGCGCCATTCCTACGAGCAGTACTTC. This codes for CASSRWGGRHSYEQYF.

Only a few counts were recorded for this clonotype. The CDR3 protein is CASSQYLGGNTEAFF. CDR3 nucleotide sequence: TGTGCCAGCAGTCAGTATCTCGGGGGAAACACTGAAGCTTTCTTT. The gene calls are TRBV6-1 and TRBJ1-1; the D gene is possibly TRBD1 (5 bases). The germline V gene encodes CDR1 MNHNS and CDR2 SASEGT. CDR3 size: 15 residues. V shed 5 bases and J shed 2 bases, with 15 bases lying between them.

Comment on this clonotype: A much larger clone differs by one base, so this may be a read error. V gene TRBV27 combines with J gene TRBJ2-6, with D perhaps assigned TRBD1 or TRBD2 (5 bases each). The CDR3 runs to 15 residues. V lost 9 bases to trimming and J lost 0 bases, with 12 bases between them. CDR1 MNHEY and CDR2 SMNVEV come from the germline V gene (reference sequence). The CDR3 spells CARSPGTSGANVLTF. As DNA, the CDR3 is TGTGCCAGGAGCCCAGGGACCTCTGGGGCCAACGTCCTGACTTTC.

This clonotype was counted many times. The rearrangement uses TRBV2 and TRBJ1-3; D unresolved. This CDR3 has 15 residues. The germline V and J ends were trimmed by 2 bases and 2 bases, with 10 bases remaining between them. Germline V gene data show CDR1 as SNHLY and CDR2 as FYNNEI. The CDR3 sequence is CASSEPGLPGNTIYF. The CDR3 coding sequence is TGTGCCAGCAGTGAACCGGGTTTGCCTGGAAACACCATATATTTT.

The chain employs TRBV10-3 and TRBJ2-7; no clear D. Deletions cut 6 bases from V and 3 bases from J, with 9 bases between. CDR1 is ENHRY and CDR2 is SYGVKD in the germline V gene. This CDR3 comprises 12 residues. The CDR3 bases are TGTGCCATCAGGGATTCTGGCTACGAGCAGTACTTC. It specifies CAIRDSGYEQYF.

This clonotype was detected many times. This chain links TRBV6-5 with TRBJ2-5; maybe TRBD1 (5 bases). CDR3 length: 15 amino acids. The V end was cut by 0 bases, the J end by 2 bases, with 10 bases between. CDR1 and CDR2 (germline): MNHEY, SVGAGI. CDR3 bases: TGTGCCAGCAGTTACTCGACGAGACAGCAAGAGACCCAGTACTTC. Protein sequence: CASSYSTRQQETQYF.

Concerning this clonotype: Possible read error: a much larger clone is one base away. CDR3 loop: CATLLPGETGNTICF. As DNA, the CDR3 is TGTGCCACCCTTCTTCCGGGAGAGACGGGAAACACCATATGTTTT. This chain connects TRBV19 to TRBJ1-3, with D unresolved. In germline, CDR1 is LNHDA, CDR2 SQIVND (reference sequence). The length of the CDR3 is 15 residues.

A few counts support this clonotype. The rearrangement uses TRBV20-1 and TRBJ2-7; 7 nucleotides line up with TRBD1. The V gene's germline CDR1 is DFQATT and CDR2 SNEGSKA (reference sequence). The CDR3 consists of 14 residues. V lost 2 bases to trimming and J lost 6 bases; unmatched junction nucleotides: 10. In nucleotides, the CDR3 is TGCAGTGCTAGACCCCGGGACAGTGGAATCGAGCAGTACTTC. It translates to CSARPRDSGIEQYF.

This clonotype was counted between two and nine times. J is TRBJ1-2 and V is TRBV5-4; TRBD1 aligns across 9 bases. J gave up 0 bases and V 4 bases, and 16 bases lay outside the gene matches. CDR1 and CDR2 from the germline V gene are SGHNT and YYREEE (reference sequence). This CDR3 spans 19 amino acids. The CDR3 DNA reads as TGTGCCAGCAGCCATGGGACAGGGAATCGCCAGCCTTCTAACTATGGCTACACCTTC. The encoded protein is CASSHGTGNRQPSNYGYTF.

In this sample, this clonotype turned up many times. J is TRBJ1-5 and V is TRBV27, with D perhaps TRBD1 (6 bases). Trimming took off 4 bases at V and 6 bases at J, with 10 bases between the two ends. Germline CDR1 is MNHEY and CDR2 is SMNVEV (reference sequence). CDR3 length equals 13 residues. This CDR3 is CASSWTVGQPQHF. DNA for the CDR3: TGTGCCAGCAGTTGGACAGTCGGTCAGCCCCAGCATTTT.